The source of this T cell receptor beta chain is a study of shared clonotypes between healthy human individuals. TCRdb keeps only in-frame clones here, not all; method: immunoSEQ multiplex PCR. The data show 550,000 to 800,000 clones, roughly 87% seen once. V shed 3 bases and J shed 3 bases, with 14 bases lying between them. CDR3 length: 15 residues. The germline V gene has CDR1 LNHDA and CDR2 SQIVND (reference sequence). The chain joins TRBV19 to TRBJ1-1; no definite D call. Sequenced: memory CD8+ T cells from PBMCs. This sample's subset: CD45RO+ cells pooled with CCR7-negative TemRA cells. The sequence came from a man younger than 35 in good health. Some clones in this sample may be carry-over from other donors' samples. Here the CDR3 reads CASSIWEFGDTEAFF. The CDR3 DNA is TGTGCCAGTAGTATCTGGGAATTTGGGGACACTGAAGCTTTCTTT.